This is a list of T cell receptor beta chains from one sample in a study of tumor-infiltrating lymphocytes in primary liver carcinoma. TCRdb passed the multiplex PCR reads through MiXCR, listing each CDR3 protein once. The table includes about 54,000 distinct CDR3 sequences, about 80% detected once. Sequenced material: liver tumor tissue from sampling region 2. These receptors were obtained from a man aged 40-49 years with primary liver carcinoma and hepatitis B virus infection. CDR3s include the opening cysteine and the closing phenylalanine or tryptophan. The D gene is left open where the match is weak. Some rows mark clone size as missing; the rest say once, few, many or name a class of expanded clone.

TRBJ2-2,TRBV29-1,NA,NA,CSVETRACIGELFF,TGCAGCGTTGAGACCCGGGCTTGCATCGGGGAGCTGTTTTTT
TRBJ2-3,TRBV12-3/TRBV12-4,NA,NA,CVSKKVLSTDTQYF,TGTGTCAGCAAAAAGGTTCTGAGCACAGATACGCAATATTTT
TRBJ2-1,TRBV11-3,TRBD2,NA,CASSLLETSGRGEQFF,TGTGCCAGCAGCTTATTAGAGACTAGCGGAAGAGGTGAGCAGTTCTTC
TRBJ2-5,TRBV11-2,NA,once,CASTLDFLEAQCF,TGTGCCAGCACCTTAGATTTTCTGGAGGCCCAGTGCTTC
TRBJ1-1,TRBV14,NA,NA,CASTRDRAEAFF,TGTGCCAGCACCCGAGACCGTGCTGAAGCTTTCTTT
TRBJ1-3,TRBV29-1,TRBD1,many,CSVGGTAGNTIYF,TGCAGCGTGGGGGGGACAGCTGGAAACACCATATATTTT
TRBJ2-1,TRBV29-1,NA,NA,CSVGPSSSSYNKQFF,TGCAGCGTCGGGCCTTCTTCCAGCTCCTACAATAAGCAGTTCTTC
TRBJ2-1,TRBV12-3/TRBV12-4,TRBD2,NA,CASSPREAGECSYNEQFF,TGTGCCAGCAGTCCTAGGGAAGCGGGAGAATGCTCCTACAATGAGCAGTTCTTC
TRBJ2-2,TRBV6-5,NA,NA,CANSLTPNTGELFF,TGTGCCAACAGTTTAACGCCGAACACCGGGGAACTGTTTTTT
TRBJ2-3,TRBV28,NA,NA,CPSSLLSGTDTQYF,TGTCCCAGCAGTCTCCTTAGCGGCACAGATACGCAGTATTTT
TRBJ2-1,TRBV24-1,NA,NA,CATSDLGPSPNEQFF,TGTGCCACCAGTGATTTAGGCCCTAGCCCCAATGAGCAGTTCTTC
TRBJ2-5,TRBV6-5,NA,NA,CVSSYRSMKETQYF,TGTGTCAGCAGTTACCGTAGCATGAAAGAGACCCAGTACTTC
TRBJ2-7,TRBV7-9,NA,NA,CASSSSRSGTERINEQYF,TGTGCCAGCAGCTCAAGTCGATCGGGGACTGAGAGAATAAACGAGCAGTACTTC
TRBJ2-5,TRBV29-1,NA,NA,CSLRGRGSSETQYF,TGCAGCCTTCGAGGGAGAGGGAGTTCAGAGACCCAGTACTTC
TRBJ2-1,TRBV30,NA,NA,CAWSPRRGNEQFF,TGTGCCTGGAGTCCCCGGCGGGGCAATGAGCAATTCTTC
TRBJ1-5,TRBV6-6,NA,NA,CASRRNGRAYTVNQPQHF,TGTGCCAGCAGGCGGAATGGCAGGGCATATACGGTCAATCAGCCCCAGCATTTT
TRBJ2-1,TRBV4-2,TRBD1,NA,CASGQGVSSYNEQFF,TGTGCCAGCGGCCAGGGGGTGAGCTCCTACAATGAGCAGTTCTTC
TRBJ2-3,TRBV28,NA,once,CVSSFEGVDTQYF,TGTGTCAGCAGTTTTGAGGGTGTGGATACGCAGTATTTT
TRBJ1-5,TRBV10-1,NA,NA,CASSGGPDTQHF,TGCGCCAGCAGTGGGGGGCCAGATACACAGCATTTT
TRBJ1-1,TRBV29-1,NA,NA,CSAQRLTREGGAFF,TGCAGCGCCCAGAGGTTGACCCGGGAGGGTGGAGCTTTCTTT
TRBJ1-1,TRBV6-1,TRBD1,NA,CANSELRGTGNTEAFF,TGTGCCAACAGTGAATTGAGAGGGACAGGCAACACTGAAGCTTTCTTT
TRBJ2-1,TRBV12-3/TRBV12-4,NA,many,CASSLAQGYEQFF,TGTGCCAGCAGTTTAGCCCAGGGCTATGAGCAGTTCTTC
TRBJ1-1,TRBV4-1,NA,NA,CTSSPSGTEAFF,TGCACCAGTAGTCCTTCCGGGACTGAAGCTTTCTTT
TRBJ2-7,TRBV4-1,NA,NA,CVSSQEASGEQYF,TGTGTCAGTAGCCAGGAGGCCAGCGGCGAGCAGTACTTC
TRBJ2-7,TRBV6-5,NA,NA,CASSCRDISRRENEQYF,TGTGCCAGCAGTTGCCGGGACATCAGTAGGCGAGAGAACGAGCAGTACTTC
TRBJ1-2,TRBV29-1,TRBD1,NA,CSALMTGNYSYTF,TGTAGCGCCCTAATGACAGGGAACTATAGCTACACCTTC
TRBJ2-5,TRBV5-4,NA,NA,CVSSLSVSLETQYF,TGTGTCAGCAGCTTGAGTGTCAGCTTGGAGACCCAGTACTTC
TRBJ2-4,TRBV28,TRBD2,once,CASSYPGTSGKNIQYF,TGTGCCAGCAGTTACCCCGGGACTAGCGGCAAAAACATTCAGTATTTC